This T cell receptor beta chain is drawn from a study of a mutant IDH1 vaccine in newly diagnosed glioma. At the level of the study: Former treatment meant radiotherapy, temozolomide, or both; the majority had gotten both.

CDR1 is MGHDK, CDR2 SYGVNS, per germline. The CDR3 contains 12 residues. V lost 7 bases and J lost 9; bases outside the gene matches: 8. Method: immunoSEQ multiplex PCR; TCRdb's copy keeps in-frame clones and lacks some. The sample has about 25,000 clones; roughly 93% are singletons. Broader study findings: Researchers report vaccine-induced immune responses in approximately 93% of patients.

Comments on this clone: Its antigen is currently unknown.

Time point noted: baseline, week 1 (first vaccination visit). Treatment of the sample: pre-vaccination baseline after standard-of-care therapy. Astrocytomas found in donors were new, WHO grade 3 or 4, IDH1-mutant and ATRX-lost. The chain links TRBV25-1 to TRBJ2-5; TRBD2 agrees at 7 bases. Sequences were derived from PBMCs, sampled from a glioma patient treated with radiotherapy, temozolomide or both. The TCR sequence derives from a man in his forties with glioma. CDR3 sequence (DNA): TGTGCCAGCACCTCCTCGGGGGGATCCCAGTACTTC. It specifies CASTSSGGSQYF.